This T cell receptor (beta chain) was sequenced during a study of blood T cell repertoires in COVID-19. Study details: PBMCs, B-cell-depleted T cells, or T cells provided the cDNA or gDNA that made up the material.

CDR1 and CDR2 from the germline V gene are SGHDN and FVKESK. V gave up 4 bases and J gave up 3 bases, with 16 bases separating them. This CDR3 is built from 15 residues. As handled by the study authors: Amplification of reference gene primers was used by the study to estimate nucleated cell counts. This table comes from immunoSEQ multiplex PCR, and its TCRdb copy is limited to in-frame clones, with some not included. From that table come the V and J calls and clone size; the DNA was used to work out D and trimming. The sample contains over 250,000 clones, around 90% of which appear only once. Residents of 24 US areas, aged about 18 to 89 years, made up the participants. Cohort allocation depended upon clinical history that participants reported.

The origin of this receptor is a woman aged 25 to 39 who had recovered from COVID-19. The V call is TRBV14, the J call TRBJ2-7; unclear D gene. The sequenced sample consisted of PBMCs or T cells enriched from blood (not recorded which). The CDR3 coding sequence is TGTGCCAGCAGCCCCATTGGAAACCTAGACTACGAGCAGTACTTC. It specifies CASSPIGNLDYEQYF.